The TCR beta chain under discussion was sequenced for a study of Ad26.COV2.S vaccination and SARS-CoV-2 variants. Produced via immunoSEQ multiplex PCR; TCRdb's table is partial and in-frame only. The sample lists around 370,000 clones, about 91% occurring once. This CDR3 region has 14 residues. CDR1 and CDR2 (germline): MNHEY, SVGAGI. V lost 6 bases, J lost 7 bases, and 11 bases stayed unmatched. The V and J genes are TRBV6-5 and TRBJ1-1, with 7 positions matching TRBD1. Sequences were derived from peripheral blood, sampled after recovery from COVID-19. The TCR was taken from a human donor who had recovered from COVID-19. The CDR3 DNA reads TGTGCCAGCAGGAGCAGGGACAGACCAAATGAAGCTTTCTTT. Residues: CASRSRDRPNEAFF.